Shown below are 7 T cell receptor beta chains from a single sample sequenced in a study of cytomegalovirus exposure and HLA in healthy donors. Primers: 60 Vbeta forward and 13 Jbeta reverse. Only in-frame clones appear in the TCRdb table, and some are missing; sequencing was by immunoSEQ multiplex PCR. The sample includes approximately 140,000 clones, about 60% seen only once; the top ten take about 7.1%. Sequencing input: PBMCs. The receptors come from a woman in her fifties or sixties in good health and CMV-seropositive.

This CDR3 reads CSARTRETQYF. The CDR3, as DNA: TGCAGTGCTAGGACTAGGGAGACCCAGTACTTC. The chain couples TRBV20-1 to TRBJ2-5; D may be TRBD2 (6 bases). Germline V gene data show CDR1 as DFQATT and CDR2 as SNEGSKA (reference sequence). The CDR3 runs 11 residues. V was clipped by 3 bases and J by 5 bases, with 7 bases between them.

The CDR3 DNA reads as TGTGCCAGCAGCTTGGACAGCATGAACACTGAAGCTTTCTTT. Translated, it gives CASSLDSMNTEAFF. V is TRBV5-6 and J is TRBJ1-1; unclear D gene. Germline assignment: CDR1 SGHDT and CDR2 YYEEEE. V lost 0 bases and J lost 0, with 6 bases in between. The CDR3 has 14 residues.

This clone was seen only a few times. The J gene is TRBJ1-6, the V gene TRBV4-3, with 7 bases lining up with TRBD1. The CDR3 runs 15 residues. V lost 0 bases to trimming and J lost 4 bases; unmatched junction nucleotides: 0. Per germline, CDR1 LGHNA and CDR2 YSLEER. The CDR3: CASSQEGQYNSPLHF. Written as DNA, the CDR3 is TGCGCCAGCAGCCAAGAGGGACAGTATAATTCACCCCTCCACTTT.

This clone was observed a few times. The chain recombines TRBV5-8 with TRBJ2-1; 10 bases align to TRBD2. Germline V gives CDR1 SGHTS, CDR2 YDEGEE. The CDR3 loop spans 16 amino acids. The ends lost 0 bases at V and 3 bases at J; junction bases unmatched: 3. The CDR3 sequence is CASSLELAGLYNEQFF. In nucleotides, the CDR3 is TGTGCCAGCAGCTTGGAACTAGCGGGACTCTACAATGAGCAGTTCTTC.

In its sample, this clone was seen a few times. The chain couples TRBV7-8 to TRBJ1-6; unclear D gene. The CDR3 covers 15 residues. The germline V gene encodes CDR1 SGHVS and CDR2 FQNEAQ. V gave up 1 base and J gave up 9 bases, with 13 bases separating them. CDR3: CASSLGSRGLSPLHF. Written as DNA, the CDR3 is TGTGCCAGCAGCTTAGGCAGCCGAGGTCTTTCACCCCTCCACTTT.

This clone showed up just a few times. The chain uses TRBV14 and TRBJ1-5, with a tentative D call TRBD1 (5 bases). This CDR3 region has 16 residues. V lost 5 bases and J lost 6, with 20 bases in between. Looked up from germline, CDR1 is SGHDN and CDR2 is FVKESK. This CDR3 is CASSWNRFWVSQPQHF. CDR3 in DNA: TGTGCCAGCAGCTGGAACAGGTTCTGGGTGAGTCAGCCCCAGCATTTT. Drawing the rest from reference TRBV14 and TRBJ1-5, the complete variable domain is EAGVTQFPSHSVIEKGQTVTLRCDPISGHDNLYWYRRVMGKEIKFLLHFVKESKQDESGMPNNRFLAERTGGTYSTLKVQPAELEDSGVYFCASSWNRFWVSQPQHFGDGTRLSIL.

The rearrangement uses TRBV28 and TRBJ2-7, with D tentatively TRBD2 (6 bases). CDR1 is MDHEN and CDR2 is SYDVKM in the germline V gene. This CDR3 has 14 amino acids. V lost 11 bases to trimming and J lost 2 bases, with 19 bases between them. Written as DNA, the CDR3 is TGTGCCGCAGCGTCGGCGGGATTAACCTACGAGCAGTACTTC. This translates into CAAASAGLTYEQYF.